Here is one TCR beta chain with its context. Its matching antigen is unknown. The data were taken from a study of cytomegalovirus exposure and HLA in healthy donors. The data were produced by immunoSEQ multiplex PCR, yet TCRdb's version contains in-frame clones alone and is incomplete. Among over 85,000 clones listed, almost 85% were seen once. V was clipped by 5 bases and J by 0 bases; unmatched bases: 6. CDR1 is LNHDA, CDR2 SQIVND, per germline (reference sequence). The CDR3 totals 18 residues. Study observations and caveats: A list of 164 TCR beta chains associated with cytomegalovirus was given.

This sequence was found in a woman between 18 and 29 years old in good health and CMV-seropositive. The rearrangement uses TRBV19 and TRBJ2-6, with TRBD2 identical over 11 bases. The sample was PBMCs. CDR3 amino acids: CASSRLAGMSSGANVLTF. As DNA, the CDR3 is TGTGCCAGTAGTCGACTAGCGGGGATGAGCTCTGGGGCCAACGTCCTGACTTTC.